The clone carrying this T cell receptor beta chain appeared a few times. The CDR3 totals 17 residues. Germline values: CDR1 SGHVT, CDR2 SQSDAQ. With V trimmed by 2 bases and J by 5 bases, 9 bases remained unmatched. This record belongs to a study of T cell repertoires in cytomegalovirus infection. From the reads, TCRdb called clonotypes with MiXCR, one entry per CDR3 protein. The sample has around 300,000 distinct CDR3 sequences, around a tenth seen once; the top ten hold 3.5% to 4.5%. Material for sequencing was PBMCs. This chain links TRBV7-4 with TRBJ2-2; 9 nucleotides match TRBD2. This receptor was obtained from a human donor in good health (CMV status not recorded). Some clones in this sample may be carry-over from other donors' samples. CDR3 amino acids: CASSLTSSGVFTGELFF. CDR3 DNA: TGTGCCAGCAGCTTAACCTCTAGCGGGGTGTTTACCGGGGAGCTGTTTTTT.